This TCR beta chain was retrieved from a study of early T cells in non-severe SARS-CoV-2 infection. In the study overall: The input, bulk RNA from unsorted whole blood, was sequenced, and chains were unpaired.

Looked up from germline, CDR1 is KGHDR and CDR2 is SFDVKD. The CDR3 has 17 amino acids. V dropped 0 bases and J dropped 5 bases, with 18 bases sitting between them. General observations from the study: Missing private and CD4 specificities, VDJdb matching favored anti-spike CD8 responses.

MiXCR, applied by TCRdb to the 5' RACE reads, yields one record per CDR3 protein. The sample holds about 30,000 distinct CDR3 sequences, roughly 4.6% seen once. This clonotype was counted between two and nine times. Its antigen is unidentified. The sequence was obtained from an adult who was a healthcare worker with PCR-confirmed SARS-CoV-2 infection or an uninfected control (not recorded which). The sample in question was whole blood, obtained at baseline. The V gene is TRBV24-1, the J gene TRBJ2-5; D is undetermined. The CDR3 nucleotides are TGTGCCACCAGTGATTTGAATCGGACCCTTGGAATGGAGACCCAGTACTTC. Amino acid sequence: CATSDLNRTLGMETQYF.